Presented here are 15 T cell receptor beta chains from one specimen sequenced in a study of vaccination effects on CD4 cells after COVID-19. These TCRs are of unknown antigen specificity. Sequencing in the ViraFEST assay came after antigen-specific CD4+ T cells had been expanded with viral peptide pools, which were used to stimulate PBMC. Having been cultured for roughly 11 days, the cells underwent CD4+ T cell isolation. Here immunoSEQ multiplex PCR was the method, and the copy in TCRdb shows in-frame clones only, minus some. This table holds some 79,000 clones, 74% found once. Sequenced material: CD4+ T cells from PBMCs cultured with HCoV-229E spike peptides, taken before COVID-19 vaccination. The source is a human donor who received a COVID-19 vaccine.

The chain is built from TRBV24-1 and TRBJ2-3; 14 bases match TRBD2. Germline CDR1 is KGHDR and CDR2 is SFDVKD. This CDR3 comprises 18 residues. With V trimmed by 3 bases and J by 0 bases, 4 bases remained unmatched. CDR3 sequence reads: CATSDRLAGGPSTDTQYF. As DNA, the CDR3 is TGTGCCACCAGTGATCGACTAGCGGGGGGGCCTAGCACAGATACGCAGTATTTT.

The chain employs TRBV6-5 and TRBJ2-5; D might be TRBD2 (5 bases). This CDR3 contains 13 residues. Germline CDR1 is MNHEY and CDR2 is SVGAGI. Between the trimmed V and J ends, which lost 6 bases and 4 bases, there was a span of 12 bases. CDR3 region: CASRMTAGETQYF. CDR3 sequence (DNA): TGTGCCAGCAGAATGACGGCGGGAGAGACCCAGTACTTC.

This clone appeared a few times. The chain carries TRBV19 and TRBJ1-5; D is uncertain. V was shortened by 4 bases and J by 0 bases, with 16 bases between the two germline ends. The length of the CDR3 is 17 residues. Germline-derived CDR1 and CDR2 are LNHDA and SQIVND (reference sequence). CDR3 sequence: CASSTQRGDYSNQPQHF. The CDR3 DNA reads TGTGCCAGTAGTACCCAGCGCGGAGACTATAGCAATCAGCCCCAGCATTTT. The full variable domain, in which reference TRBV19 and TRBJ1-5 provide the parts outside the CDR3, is DGGITQSPKYLFRKEGQNVTLSCEQNLNHDAMYWYRQDPGQGLRLIYYSQIVNDFQKGDIAEGYSVSREKKESFPLTVTSAQKNPTAFYLCASSTQRGDYSNQPQHFGDGTRLSIL.

The CDR3 loop reads CASSRGDRGTETQYF. For the CDR3, the DNA is TGTGCCAGCAGCCGCGGGGACAGGGGTACAGAGACCCAGTACTTC. The rearrangement joins TRBV13 to TRBJ2-5, with 10 bases aligning to TRBD1. Germline loops: CDR1 PRHDT, CDR2 FYEKMQ (reference sequence). Trimming took 5 bases from V and 4 from J; bases not matched to a gene: 7. The CDR3 sequence is 15 residues long.

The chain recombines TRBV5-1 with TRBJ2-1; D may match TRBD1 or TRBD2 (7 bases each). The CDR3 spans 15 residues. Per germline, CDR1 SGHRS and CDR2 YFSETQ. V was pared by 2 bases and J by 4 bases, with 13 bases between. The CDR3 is CASSLPGGGYNEQFF. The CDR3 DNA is TGCGCCAGCAGCTTACCAGGGGGGGGTTACAATGAGCAGTTCTTC. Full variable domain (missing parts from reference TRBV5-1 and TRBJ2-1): KAGVTQTPRYLIKTRGQQVTLSCSPISGHRSVSWYQQTPGQGLQFLFEYFSETQRNKGNFPGRFSGRQFSNSRSEMNVSTLELGDSALYLCASSLPGGGYNEQFFGPGTRLTVL.

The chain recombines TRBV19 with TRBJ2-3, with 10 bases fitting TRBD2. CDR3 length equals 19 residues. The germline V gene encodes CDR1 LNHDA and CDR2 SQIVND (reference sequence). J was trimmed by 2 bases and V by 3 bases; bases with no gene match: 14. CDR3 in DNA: TGTGCCAGTAGTATCCAGCGGGGGGGAACGGCACACACCACAGATACGCAGTATTTT. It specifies CASSIQRGGTAHTTDTQYF.

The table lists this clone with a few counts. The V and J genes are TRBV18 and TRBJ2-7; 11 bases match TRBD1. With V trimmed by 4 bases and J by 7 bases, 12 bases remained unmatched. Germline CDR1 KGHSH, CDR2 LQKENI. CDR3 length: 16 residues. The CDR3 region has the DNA TGTGCCAGCTCACTAGGTCCCTTTGGGACAGGGGGTGAGCAGTACGTC. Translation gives CASSLGPFGTGGEQYV.

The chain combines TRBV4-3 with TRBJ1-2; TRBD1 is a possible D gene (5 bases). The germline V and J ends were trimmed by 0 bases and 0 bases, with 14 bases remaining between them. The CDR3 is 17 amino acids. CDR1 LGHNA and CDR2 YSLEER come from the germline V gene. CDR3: CASSQEGLWGSNYGYTF. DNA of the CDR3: TGCGCCAGCAGCCAAGAAGGTCTCTGGGGCTCTAACTATGGCTACACCTTC.

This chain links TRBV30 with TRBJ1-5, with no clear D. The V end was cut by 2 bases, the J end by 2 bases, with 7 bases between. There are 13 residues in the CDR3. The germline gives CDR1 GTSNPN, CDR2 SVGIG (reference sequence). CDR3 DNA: TGTGCCTGGAGTTTGACGGGCAATCAGCCCCAGCATTTT. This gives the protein CAWSLTGNQPQHF.

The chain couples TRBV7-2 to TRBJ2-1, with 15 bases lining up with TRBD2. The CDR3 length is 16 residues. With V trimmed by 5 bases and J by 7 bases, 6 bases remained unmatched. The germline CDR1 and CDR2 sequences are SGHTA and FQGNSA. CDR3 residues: CASSREGLAGGNEQFF. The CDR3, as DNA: TGTGCCAGCAGCCGGGAGGGACTAGCGGGGGGAAATGAGCAGTTCTTC.

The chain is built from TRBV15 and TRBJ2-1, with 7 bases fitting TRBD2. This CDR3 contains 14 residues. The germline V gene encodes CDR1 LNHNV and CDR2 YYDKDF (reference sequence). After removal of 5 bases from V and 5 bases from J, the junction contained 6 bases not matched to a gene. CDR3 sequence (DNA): TGTGCCACCAGCTACGGGGGGACTAACAATGAGCAGTTCTTC. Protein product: CATSYGGTNNEQFF. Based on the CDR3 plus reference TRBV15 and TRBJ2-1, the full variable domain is DAMVIQNPRYQVTQFGKPVTLSCSQTLNHNVMYWYQQKSSQAPKLLFHYYDKDFNNEADTPDNFQSRRPNTSFCFLDIRSPGLGDTAMYLCATSYGGTNNEQFFGPGTRLTVL.

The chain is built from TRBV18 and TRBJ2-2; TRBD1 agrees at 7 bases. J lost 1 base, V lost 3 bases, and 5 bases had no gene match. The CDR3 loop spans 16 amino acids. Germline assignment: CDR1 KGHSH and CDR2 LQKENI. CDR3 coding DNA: TGTGCCAGCTCACCCTGGACAGGAGAGAACACCGGGGAGCTGTTTTTT. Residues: CASSPWTGENTGELFF.

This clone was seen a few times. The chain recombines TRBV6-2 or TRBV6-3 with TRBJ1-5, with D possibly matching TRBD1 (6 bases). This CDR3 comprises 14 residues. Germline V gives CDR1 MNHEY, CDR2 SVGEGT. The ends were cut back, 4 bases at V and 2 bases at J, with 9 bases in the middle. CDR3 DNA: TGTGCCAGCAGTTCCCCAGGGGGCAATCAGCCCCAGCATTTT. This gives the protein CASSSPGGNQPQHF.

CDR3 DNA: TGTGCCAGGGGAGTACAGGCGAACACTGAAGCTTTCTTT. Translation gives CARGVQANTEAFF. The V and J genes are TRBV30 and TRBJ1-1, with a weak D call TRBD1 (5 bases). V shed 8 bases and J shed 1 base, with 14 bases lying between them. Germline loops: CDR1 GTSNPN, CDR2 SVGIG (reference sequence). The CDR3 covers 13 residues.

The CDR3 region is CASSSERGGGTQYF. The CDR3 DNA is TGTGCCAGCAGCAGCGAGCGGGGAGGGGGGACCCAGTACTTC. The genes are TRBV9 and TRBJ2-5, with a tentative D call TRBD2 (7 bases). V gave up 4 bases and J gave up 7 bases, with 17 bases separating them. Germline values: CDR1 SGDLS, CDR2 YYNGEE. This CDR3 has 14 residues.